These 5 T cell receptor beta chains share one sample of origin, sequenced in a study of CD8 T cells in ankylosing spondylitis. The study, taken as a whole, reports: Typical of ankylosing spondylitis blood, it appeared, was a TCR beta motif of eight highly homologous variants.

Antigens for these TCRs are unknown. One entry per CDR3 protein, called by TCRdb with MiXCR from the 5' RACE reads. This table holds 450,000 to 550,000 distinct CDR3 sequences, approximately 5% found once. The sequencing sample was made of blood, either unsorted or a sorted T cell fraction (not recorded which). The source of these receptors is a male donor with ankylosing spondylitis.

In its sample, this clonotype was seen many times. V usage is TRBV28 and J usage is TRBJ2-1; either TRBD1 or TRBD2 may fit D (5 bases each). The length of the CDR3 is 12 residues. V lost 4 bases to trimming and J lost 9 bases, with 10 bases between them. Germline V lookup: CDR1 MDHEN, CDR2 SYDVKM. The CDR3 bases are TGTGCCAGCAGTTCCTCGGGACGTGAGCAGTTCTTC. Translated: CASSSSGREQFF.

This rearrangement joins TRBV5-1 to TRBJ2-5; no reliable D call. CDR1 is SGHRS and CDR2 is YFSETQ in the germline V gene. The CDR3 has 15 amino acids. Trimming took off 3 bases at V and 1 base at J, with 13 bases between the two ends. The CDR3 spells CASSSSIAVQETQYF. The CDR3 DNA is TGCGCCAGCAGCTCTTCAATCGCGGTCCAAGAGACCCAGTACTTC. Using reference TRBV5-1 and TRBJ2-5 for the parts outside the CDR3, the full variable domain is KAGVTQTPRYLIKTRGQQVTLSCSPISGHRSVSWYQQTPGQGLQFLFEYFSETQRNKGNFPGRFSGRQFSNSRSEMNVSTLELGDSALYLCASSSSIAVQETQYFGPGTRLLVL.

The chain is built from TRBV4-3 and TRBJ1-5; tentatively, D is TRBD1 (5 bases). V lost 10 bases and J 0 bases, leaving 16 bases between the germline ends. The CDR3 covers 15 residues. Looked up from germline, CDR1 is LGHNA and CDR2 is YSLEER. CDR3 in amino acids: CATLGGRVSNQPQHF. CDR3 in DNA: TGCGCCACCTTGGGGGGACGTGTTAGCAATCAGCCCCAGCATTTT.

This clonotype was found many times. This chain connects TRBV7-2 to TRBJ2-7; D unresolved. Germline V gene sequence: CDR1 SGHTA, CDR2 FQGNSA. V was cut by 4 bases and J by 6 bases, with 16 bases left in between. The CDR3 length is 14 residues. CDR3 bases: TGTGCCAGCAGCTCAGCGCCAAGGGATCGCGAGCAGTACTTC. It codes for CASSSAPRDREQYF.

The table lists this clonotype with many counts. In DNA, the CDR3 is TGTGCCAGCAGCTTAGAAGGGGCGGCTGAAGCTTTCTTT. Protein sequence: CASSLEGAAEAFF. This chain connects TRBV7-9 to TRBJ1-1, with TRBD1 as a possible D gene (5 bases). The ends were cut back, 1 base at V and 6 bases at J, with 9 bases in the middle. The CDR3 has 13 amino acids. The V gene's germline CDR1 is SEHNR and CDR2 FQNEAQ (reference sequence).